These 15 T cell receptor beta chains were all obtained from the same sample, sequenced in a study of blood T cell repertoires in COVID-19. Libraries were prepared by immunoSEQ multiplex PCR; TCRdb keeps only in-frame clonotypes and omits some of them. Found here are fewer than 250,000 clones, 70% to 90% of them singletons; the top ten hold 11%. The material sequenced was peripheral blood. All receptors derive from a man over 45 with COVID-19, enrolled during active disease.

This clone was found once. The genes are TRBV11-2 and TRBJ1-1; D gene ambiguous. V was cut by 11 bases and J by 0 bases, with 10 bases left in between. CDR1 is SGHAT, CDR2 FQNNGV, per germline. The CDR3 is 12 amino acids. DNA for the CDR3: TGTGCCGAACAGAGATTGAACACTGAAGCTTTCTTT. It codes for CAEQRLNTEAFF.

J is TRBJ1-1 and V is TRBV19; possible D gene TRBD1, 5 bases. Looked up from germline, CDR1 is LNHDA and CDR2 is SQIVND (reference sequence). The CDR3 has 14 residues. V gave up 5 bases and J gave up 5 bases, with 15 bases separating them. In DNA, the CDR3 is TGTGCCAGTAGTGAACAGGTAATAAGGACTGAAGCTTTCTTT. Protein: CASSEQVIRTEAFF.

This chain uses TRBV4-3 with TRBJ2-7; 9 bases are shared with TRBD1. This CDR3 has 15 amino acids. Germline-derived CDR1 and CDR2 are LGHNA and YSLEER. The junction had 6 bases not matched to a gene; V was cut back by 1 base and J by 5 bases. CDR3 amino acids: CASSQAGQGFHEQYF. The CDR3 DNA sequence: TGCGCCAGCAGCCAAGCTGGACAGGGGTTCCACGAGCAGTACTTC.

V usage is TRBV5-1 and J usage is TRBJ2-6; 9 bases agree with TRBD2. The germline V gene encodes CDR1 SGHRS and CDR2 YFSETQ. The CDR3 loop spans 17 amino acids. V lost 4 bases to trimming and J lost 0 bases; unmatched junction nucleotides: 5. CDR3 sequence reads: CASSILAGASGANVLTF. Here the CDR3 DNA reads TGCGCCAGCAGCATCTTAGCGGGGGCCTCTGGGGCCAACGTCCTGACTTTC.

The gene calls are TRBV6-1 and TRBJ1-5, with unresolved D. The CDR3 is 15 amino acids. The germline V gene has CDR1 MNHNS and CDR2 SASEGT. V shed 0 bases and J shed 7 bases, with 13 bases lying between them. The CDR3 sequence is CASSEAPSSTQPQHF. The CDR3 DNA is TGTGCCAGCAGTGAAGCGCCTAGCAGTACCCAGCCCCAGCATTTT.

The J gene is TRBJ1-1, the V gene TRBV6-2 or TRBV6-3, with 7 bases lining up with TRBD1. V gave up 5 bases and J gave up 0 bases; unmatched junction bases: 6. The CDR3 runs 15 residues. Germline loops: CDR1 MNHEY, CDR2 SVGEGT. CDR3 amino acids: CASSTPTGMNTEAFF. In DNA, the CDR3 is TGTGCCAGCAGTACCCCGACAGGGATGAACACTGAAGCTTTCTTT.

For the CDR3, the DNA is TGTGCCAGCAGCTTTGGGACAGGGGGCTCGTATGGCTACACCTTC. Its translation: CASSFGTGGSYGYTF. The rearrangement joins TRBV7-8 to TRBJ1-2, with 12 nucleotides matching TRBD1. Looked up from germline, CDR1 is SGHVS and CDR2 is FQNEAQ. This CDR3 contains 15 residues. V shed 3 bases and J 5 bases; nucleotides not matched to a gene: 4.

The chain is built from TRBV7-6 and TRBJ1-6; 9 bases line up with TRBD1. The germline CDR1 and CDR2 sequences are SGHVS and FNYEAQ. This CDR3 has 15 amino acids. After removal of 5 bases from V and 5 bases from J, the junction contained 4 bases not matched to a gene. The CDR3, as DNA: TGTGCCAGCAGCCCCCGACAGGGGGATAATTCACCCCTCCACTTT. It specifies CASSPRQGDNSPLHF.

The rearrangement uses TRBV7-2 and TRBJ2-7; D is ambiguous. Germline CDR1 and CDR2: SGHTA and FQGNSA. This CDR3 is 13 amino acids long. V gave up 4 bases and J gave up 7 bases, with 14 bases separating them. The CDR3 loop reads CASSSQPVGEQYF. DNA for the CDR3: TGTGCCAGCAGCTCACAACCCGTCGGGGAGCAGTACTTC.

CDR3 sequence (DNA): TGTGCCAGCAGTTACGCCGGCCAGGAGCGGGAGACCCAGTACTTC. Translating it yields CASSYAGQERETQYF. The rearrangement uses TRBV6-6 and TRBJ2-5, with a possible D match to TRBD2 (5 bases). The CDR3 contains 15 residues. Trimming stripped 2 bases from V and 5 bases from J, with 15 bases between. Looked up from germline, CDR1 is MNHNY and CDR2 is SVGAGI (reference sequence).

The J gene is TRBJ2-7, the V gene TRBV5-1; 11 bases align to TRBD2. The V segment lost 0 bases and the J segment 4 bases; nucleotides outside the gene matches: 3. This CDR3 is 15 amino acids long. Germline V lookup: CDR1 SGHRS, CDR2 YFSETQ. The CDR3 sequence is CASSLELAGEYEQYF. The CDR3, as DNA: TGCGCCAGCAGCTTGGAACTAGCGGGAGAGTACGAGCAGTACTTC.

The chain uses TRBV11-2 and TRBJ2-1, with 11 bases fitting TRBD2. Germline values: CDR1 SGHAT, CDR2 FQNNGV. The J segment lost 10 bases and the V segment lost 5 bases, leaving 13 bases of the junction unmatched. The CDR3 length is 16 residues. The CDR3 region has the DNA TGTGCCAGCAGCCCCCTTATCGGGACTAGCGGAGGGGAGCAGTTCTTC. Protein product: CASSPLIGTSGGEQFF.

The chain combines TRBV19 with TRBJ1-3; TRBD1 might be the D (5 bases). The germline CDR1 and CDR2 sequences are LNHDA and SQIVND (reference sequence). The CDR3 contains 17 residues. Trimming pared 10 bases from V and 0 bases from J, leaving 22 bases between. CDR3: CATSAAGTPSSGNTIYF. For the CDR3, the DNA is TGTGCCACAAGCGCCGCCGGGACTCCGAGCTCTGGAAACACCATATATTTT.

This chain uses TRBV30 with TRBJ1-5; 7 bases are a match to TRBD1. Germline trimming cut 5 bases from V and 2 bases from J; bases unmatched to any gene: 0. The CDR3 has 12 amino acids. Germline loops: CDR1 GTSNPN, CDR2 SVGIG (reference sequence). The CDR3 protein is CAWGQGNQPQHF. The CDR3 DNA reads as TGTGCCTGGGGACAGGGCAATCAGCCCCAGCATTTT. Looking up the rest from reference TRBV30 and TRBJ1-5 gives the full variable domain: SQTIHQWPATLVQPVGSPLSLECTVEGTSNPNLYWYRQAAGRGLQLLFYSVGIGQISSEVPQNLSASRPQDRQFILSSKKLLLSDSGFYLCAWGQGNQPQHFGDGTRLSIL.

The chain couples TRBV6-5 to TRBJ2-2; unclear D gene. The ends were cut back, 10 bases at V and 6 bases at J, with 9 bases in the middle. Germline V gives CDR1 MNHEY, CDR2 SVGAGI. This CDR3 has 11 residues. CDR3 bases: TGTGCCACCACAAACGCCGGGGAGCTGTTTTTT. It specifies CATTNAGELFF.